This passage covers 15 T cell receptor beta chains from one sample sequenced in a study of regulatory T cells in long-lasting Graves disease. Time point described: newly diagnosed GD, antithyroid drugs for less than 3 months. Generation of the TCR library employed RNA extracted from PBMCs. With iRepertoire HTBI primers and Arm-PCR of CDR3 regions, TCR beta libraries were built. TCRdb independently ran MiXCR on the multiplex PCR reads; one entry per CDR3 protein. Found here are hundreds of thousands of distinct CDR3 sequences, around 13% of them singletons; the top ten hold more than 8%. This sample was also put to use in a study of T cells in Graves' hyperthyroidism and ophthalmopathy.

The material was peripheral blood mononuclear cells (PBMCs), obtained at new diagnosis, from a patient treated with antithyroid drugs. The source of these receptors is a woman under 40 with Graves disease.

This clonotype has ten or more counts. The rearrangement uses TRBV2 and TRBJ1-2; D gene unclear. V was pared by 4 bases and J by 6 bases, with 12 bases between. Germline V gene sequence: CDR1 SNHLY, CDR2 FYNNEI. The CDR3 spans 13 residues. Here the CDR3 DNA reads TGTGCCAGCAGTGCTCGAAACACTCATGGCTACACCTTC. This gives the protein CASSARNTHGYTF.

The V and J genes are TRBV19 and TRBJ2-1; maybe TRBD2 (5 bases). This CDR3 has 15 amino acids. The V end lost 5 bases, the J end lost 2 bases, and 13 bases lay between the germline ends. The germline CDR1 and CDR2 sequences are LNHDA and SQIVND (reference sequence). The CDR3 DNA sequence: TGTGCCAGTAGTTCCCGGACTGTCACCTACAATGAGCAGTTCTTC. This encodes CASSSRTVTYNEQFF.

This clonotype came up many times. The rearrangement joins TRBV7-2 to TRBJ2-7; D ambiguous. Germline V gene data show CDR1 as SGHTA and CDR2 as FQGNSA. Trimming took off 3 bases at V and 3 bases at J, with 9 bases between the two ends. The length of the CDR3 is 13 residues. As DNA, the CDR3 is TGTGCCAGCAGCTTCACCTCACTCTACGAGCAGTACTTC. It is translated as CASSFTSLYEQYF.

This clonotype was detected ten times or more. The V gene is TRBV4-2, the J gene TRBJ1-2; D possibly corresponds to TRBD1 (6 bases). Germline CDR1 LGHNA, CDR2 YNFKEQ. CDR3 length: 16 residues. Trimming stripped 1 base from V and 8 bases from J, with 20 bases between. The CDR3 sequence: CASSQASPGQWGGYTF. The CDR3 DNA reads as TGTGCCAGCAGCCAAGCCTCACCTGGACAGTGGGGCGGCTACACCTTC.

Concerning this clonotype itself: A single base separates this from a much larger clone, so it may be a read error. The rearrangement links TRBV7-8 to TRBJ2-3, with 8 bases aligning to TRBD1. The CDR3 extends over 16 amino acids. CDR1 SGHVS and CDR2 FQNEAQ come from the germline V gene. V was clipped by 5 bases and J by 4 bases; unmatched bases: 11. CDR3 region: CASSLDRVVGADTQYF. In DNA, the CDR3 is TGTGCCAGCAGCCTGGACAGGGTGGTTGGTGCAGATACGCAGTATTTT.

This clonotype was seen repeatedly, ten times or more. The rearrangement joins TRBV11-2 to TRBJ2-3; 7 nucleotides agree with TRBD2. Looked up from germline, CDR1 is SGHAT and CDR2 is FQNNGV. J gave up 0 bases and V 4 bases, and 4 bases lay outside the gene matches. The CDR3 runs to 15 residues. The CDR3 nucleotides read TGTGCCAGCAGCTCCGGAGCGGGAAGCACAGATACGCAGTATTTT. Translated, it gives CASSSGAGSTDTQYF.

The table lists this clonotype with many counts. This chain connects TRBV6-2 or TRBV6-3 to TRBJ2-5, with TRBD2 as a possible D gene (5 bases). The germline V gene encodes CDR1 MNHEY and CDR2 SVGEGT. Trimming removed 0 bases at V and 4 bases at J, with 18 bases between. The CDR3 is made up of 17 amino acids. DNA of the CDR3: TGTGCCAGCAGTTACTCGAGTTGGGCCCCGGGATCAGAGACCCAGTACTTC. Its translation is CASSYSSWAPGSETQYF.

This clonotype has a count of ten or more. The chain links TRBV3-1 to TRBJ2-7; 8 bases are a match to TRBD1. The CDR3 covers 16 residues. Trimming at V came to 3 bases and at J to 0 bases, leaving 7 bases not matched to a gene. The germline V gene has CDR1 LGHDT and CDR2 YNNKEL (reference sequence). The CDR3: CASSQTGQDYSYEQYF. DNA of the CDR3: TGTGCCAGCAGCCAGACGGGACAGGATTACTCCTACGAGCAGTACTTC.

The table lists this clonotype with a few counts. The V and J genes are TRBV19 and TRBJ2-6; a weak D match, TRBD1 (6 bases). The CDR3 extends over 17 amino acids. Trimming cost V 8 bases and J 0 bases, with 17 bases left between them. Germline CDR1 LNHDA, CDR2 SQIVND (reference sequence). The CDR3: CASCQTGTSSGANVLTF. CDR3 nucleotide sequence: TGTGCCAGTTGTCAAACAGGGACGTCCTCTGGGGCCAACGTCCTGACTTTC.

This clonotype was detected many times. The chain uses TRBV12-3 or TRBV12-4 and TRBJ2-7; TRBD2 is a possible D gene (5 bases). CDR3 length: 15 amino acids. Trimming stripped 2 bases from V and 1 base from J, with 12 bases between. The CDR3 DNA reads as TGTGCCAGCAGTTTATTCTTGGCGGGTTCCTACGAGCAGTACTTC. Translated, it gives CASSLFLAGSYEQYF.

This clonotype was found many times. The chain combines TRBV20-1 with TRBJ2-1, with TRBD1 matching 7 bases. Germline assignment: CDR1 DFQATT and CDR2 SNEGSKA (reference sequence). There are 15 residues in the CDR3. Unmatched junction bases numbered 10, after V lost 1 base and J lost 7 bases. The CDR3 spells CSARVDTGDWNEQFF. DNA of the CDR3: TGCAGTGCTAGAGTAGACACAGGGGATTGGAATGAGCAGTTCTTC.

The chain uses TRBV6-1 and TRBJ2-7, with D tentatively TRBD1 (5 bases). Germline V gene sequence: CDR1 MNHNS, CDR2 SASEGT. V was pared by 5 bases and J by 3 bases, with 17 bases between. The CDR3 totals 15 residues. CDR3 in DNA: TGTGCCAGCAGTACCTTAAGAGAAGGGGTCTACGAGCAGTACTTC. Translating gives CASSTLREGVYEQYF.

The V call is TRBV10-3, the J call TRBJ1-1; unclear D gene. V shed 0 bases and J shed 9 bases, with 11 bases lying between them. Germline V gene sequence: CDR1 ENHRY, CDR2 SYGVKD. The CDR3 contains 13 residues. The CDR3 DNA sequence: TGTGCCATCAGTGAGTCTGTCGGAATGAAAGCTTTCTTT. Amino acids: CAISESVGMKAFF.

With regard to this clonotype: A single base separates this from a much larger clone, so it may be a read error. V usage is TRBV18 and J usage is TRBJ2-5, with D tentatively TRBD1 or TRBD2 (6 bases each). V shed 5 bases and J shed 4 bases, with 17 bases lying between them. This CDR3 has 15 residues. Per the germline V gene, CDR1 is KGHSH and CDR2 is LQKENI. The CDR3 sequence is CASSSWGARGETQYF. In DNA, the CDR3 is TGTGCCAGCTCATCGTGGGGGGCGCGCGGAGAGACCCAGTACTTC.

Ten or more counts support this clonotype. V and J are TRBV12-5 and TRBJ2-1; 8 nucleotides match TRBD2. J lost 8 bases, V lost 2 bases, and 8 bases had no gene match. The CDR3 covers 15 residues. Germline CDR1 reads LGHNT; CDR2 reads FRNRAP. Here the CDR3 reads CASGLRSGGRDEQFF. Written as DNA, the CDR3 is TGTGCTAGTGGTTTGAGGTCGGGAGGGCGGGATGAGCAGTTCTTC.